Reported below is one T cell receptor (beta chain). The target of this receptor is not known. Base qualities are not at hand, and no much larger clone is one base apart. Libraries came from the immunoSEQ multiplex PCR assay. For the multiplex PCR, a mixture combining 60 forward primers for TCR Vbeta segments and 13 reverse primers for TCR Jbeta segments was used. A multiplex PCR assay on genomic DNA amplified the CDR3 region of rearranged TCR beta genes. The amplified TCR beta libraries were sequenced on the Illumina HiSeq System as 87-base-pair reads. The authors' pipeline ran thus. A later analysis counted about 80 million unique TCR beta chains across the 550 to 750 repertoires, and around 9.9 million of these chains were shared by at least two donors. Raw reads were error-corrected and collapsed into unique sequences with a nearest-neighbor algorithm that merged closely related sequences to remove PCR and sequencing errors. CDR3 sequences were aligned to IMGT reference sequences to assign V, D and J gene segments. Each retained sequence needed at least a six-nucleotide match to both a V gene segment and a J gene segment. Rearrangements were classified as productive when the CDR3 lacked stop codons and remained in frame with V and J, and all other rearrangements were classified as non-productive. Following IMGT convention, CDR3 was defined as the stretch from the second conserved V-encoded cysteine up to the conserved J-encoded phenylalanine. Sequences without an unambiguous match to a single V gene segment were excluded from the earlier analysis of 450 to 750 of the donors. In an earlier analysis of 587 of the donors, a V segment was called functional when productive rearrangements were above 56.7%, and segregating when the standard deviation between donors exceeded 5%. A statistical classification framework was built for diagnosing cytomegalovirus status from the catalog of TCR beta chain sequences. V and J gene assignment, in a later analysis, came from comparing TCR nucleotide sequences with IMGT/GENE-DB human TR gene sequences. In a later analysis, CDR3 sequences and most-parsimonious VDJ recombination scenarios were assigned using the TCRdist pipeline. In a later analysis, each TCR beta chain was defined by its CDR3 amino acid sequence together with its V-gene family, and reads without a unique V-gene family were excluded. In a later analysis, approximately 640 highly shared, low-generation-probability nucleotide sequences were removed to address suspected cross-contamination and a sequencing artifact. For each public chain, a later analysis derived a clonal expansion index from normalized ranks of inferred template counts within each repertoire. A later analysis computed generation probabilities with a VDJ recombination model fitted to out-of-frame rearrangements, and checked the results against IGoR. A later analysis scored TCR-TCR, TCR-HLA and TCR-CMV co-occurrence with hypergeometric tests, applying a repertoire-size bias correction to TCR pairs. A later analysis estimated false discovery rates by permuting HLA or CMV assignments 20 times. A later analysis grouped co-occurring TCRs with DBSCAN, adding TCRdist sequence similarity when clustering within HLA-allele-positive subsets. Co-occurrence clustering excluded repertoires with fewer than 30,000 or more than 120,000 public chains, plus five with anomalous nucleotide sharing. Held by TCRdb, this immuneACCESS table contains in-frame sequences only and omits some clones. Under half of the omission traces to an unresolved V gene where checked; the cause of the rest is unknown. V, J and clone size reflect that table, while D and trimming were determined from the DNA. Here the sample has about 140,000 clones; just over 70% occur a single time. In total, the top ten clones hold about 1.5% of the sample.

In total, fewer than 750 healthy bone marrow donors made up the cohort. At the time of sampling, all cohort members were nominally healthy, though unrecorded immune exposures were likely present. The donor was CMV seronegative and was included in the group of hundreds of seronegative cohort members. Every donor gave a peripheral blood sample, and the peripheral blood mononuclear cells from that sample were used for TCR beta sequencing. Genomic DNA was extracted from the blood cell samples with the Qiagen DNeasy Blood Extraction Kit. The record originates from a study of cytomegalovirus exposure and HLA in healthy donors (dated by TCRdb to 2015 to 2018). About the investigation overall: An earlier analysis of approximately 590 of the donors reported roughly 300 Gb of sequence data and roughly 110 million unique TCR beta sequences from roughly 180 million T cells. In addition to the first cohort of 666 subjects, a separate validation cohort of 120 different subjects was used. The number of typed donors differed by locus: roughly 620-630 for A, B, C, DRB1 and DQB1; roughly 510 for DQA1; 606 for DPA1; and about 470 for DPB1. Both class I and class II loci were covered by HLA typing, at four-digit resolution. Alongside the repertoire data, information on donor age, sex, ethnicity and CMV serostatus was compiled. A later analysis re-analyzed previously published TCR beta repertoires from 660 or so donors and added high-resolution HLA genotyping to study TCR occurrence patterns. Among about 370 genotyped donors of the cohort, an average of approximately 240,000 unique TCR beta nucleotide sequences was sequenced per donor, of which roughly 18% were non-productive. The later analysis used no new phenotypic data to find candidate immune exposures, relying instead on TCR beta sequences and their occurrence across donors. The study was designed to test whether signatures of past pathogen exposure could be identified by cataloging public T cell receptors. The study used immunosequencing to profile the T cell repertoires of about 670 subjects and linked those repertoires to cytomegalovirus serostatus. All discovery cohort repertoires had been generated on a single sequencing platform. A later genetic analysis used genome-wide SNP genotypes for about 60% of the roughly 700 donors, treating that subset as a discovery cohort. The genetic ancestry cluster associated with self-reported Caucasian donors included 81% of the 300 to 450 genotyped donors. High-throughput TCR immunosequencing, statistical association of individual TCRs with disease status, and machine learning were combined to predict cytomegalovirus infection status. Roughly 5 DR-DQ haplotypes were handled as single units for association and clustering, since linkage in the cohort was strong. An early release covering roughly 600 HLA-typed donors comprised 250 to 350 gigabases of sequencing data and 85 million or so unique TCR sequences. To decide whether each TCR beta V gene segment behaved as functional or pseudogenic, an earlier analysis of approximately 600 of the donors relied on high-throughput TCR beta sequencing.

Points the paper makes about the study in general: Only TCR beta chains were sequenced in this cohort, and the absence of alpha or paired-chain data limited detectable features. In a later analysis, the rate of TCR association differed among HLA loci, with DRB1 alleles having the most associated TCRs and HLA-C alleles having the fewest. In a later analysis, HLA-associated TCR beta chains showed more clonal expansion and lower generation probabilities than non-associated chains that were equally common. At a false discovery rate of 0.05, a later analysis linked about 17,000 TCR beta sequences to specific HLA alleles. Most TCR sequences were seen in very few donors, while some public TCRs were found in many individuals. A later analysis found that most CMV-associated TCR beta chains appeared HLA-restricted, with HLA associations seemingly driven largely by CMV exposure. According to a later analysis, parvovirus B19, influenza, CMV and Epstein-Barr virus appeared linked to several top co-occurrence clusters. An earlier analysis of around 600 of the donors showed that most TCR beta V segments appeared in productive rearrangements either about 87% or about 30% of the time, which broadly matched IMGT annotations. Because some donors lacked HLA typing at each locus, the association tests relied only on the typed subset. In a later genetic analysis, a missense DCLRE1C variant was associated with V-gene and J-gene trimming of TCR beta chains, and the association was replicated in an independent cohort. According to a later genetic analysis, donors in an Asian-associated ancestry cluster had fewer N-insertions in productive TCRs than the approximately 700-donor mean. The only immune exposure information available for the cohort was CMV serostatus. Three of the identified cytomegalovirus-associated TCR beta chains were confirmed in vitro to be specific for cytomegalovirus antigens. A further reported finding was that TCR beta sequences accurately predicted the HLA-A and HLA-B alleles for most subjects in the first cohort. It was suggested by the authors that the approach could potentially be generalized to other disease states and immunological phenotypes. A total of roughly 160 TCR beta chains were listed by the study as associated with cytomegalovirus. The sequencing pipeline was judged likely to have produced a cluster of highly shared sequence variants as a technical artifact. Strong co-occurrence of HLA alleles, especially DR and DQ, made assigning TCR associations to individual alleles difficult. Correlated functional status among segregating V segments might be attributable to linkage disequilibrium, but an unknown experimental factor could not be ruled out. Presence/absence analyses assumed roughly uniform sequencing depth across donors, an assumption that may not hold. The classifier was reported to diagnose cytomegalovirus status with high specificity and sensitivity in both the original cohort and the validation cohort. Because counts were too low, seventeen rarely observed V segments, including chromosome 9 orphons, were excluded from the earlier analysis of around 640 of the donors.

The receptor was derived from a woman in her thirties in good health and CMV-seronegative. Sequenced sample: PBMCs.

The CDR3 in this case is CASSLYGTGLTYGYTF. DNA sequence: TGTGCCAGCAGTTTATATGGAACGGGACTGACCTATGGCTACACCTTC. The receptor chain draws on TRBV27 and TRBJ1-2; TRBD1 is a weak D gene call, 5 bases matching. Trimming costs V 1 base and J 4 bases, and their ends lie 16 bases apart. CDR1 is given as MNHEY and CDR2 as SMNVEV, both from the germline V gene (reference sequence). There are 16 amino acids in the CDR3, from cysteine to phenylalanine inclusive. The sequence is cut down to CDR3 DNA, 48 bases in frame from base 1.